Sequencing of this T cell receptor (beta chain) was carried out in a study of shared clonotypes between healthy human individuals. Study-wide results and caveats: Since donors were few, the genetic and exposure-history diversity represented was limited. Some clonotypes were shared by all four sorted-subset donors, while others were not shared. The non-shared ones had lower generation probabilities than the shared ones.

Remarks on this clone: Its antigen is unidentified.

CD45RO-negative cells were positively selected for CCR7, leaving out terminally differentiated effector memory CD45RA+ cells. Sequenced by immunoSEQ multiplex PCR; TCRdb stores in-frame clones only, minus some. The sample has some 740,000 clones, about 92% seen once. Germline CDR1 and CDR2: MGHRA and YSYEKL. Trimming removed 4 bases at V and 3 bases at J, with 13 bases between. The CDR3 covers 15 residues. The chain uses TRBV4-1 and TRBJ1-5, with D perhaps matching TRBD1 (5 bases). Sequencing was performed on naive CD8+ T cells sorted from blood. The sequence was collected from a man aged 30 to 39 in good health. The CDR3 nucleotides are TGCGCCAGCAGCCCGACGGGGGACCCCAATCAGCCCCAGCATTTT. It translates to CASSPTGDPNQPQHF.